The 5 T cell receptor beta chains in this list originate from one sample, sequenced in a study of T cells after yellow fever vaccination. One entry per CDR3 protein, called by TCRdb with MiXCR from the 5' RACE reads. The data contain hundreds of thousands of distinct CDR3 sequences, roughly a sixth of them singletons. Sequenced material: PBMCs, taken before the yellow fever booster vaccination. The source of these receptors is a man aged 18 to 29 who received the YFV17D yellow fever vaccine.

This clonotype has only a few counts. The rearrangement links TRBV15 to TRBJ2-3; TRBD2 aligns across 7 bases. Germline assignment: CDR1 LNHNV and CDR2 YYDKDF (reference sequence). The V and J ends lost 1 base and 2 bases, in that order; junction bases with no gene match: 9. This CDR3 region has 17 residues. DNA for the CDR3: TGTGCCACCAGCAGAGGCCCTAGCGGAACTTCCACAGATACGCAGTATTTT. The encoded protein is CATSRGPSGTSTDTQYF. Drawing the rest from reference TRBV15 and TRBJ2-3, the complete variable domain is DAMVIQNPRYQVTQFGKPVTLSCSQTLNHNVMYWYQQKSSQAPKLLFHYYDKDFNNEADTPDNFQSRRPNTSFCFLDIRSPGLGDTAMYLCATSRGPSGTSTDTQYFGPGTRLTVL.

The J gene is TRBJ2-1, the V gene TRBV6-5; no clear D. Trimming removed 10 bases at V and 3 bases at J, with 22 bases between. Germline-derived CDR1 and CDR2 are MNHEY and SVGAGI. This CDR3 has 16 residues. The CDR3 reads CATQTLSGPGYNEQFF. CDR3 nucleotide sequence: TGTGCCACTCAGACCTTGAGTGGTCCCGGCTACAATGAGCAGTTCTTC.

This clonotype appeared a few times. The chain links TRBV12-3 or TRBV12-4 to TRBJ2-6; unclear D gene. CDR3 size: 14 residues. The V and J ends lost 5 bases and 1 base respectively, with 6 bases between them. CDR3 DNA sequence: TGTGCCAGCAGTCCGGCTTCTGGGGCCAACGTCCTGACTTTC. This translates into CASSPASGANVLTF.

J is TRBJ2-5 and V is TRBV7-2, with 11 bases that match TRBD2. V shed 5 bases, J shed 5 bases, and the junction held 7 bases outside the gene matches. The CDR3 has 15 amino acids. CDR1 and CDR2 from the germline V gene are SGHTA and FQGNSA. Here the CDR3 reads CASSAPTSGVETQYF. CDR3 nucleotides: TGTGCCAGCAGCGCCCCGACTAGCGGGGTGGAGACCCAGTACTTC.

J is TRBJ1-2 and V is TRBV10-3; possible D gene TRBD1, 6 bases. CDR1 and CDR2 from the germline V gene are ENHRY and SYGVKD. This CDR3 has 12 residues. Trimming removed 6 bases from V and 5 bases from J, with 10 bases in between. The CDR3 nucleotides are TGTGCCATCAGGGGGGGCCCGTATGGCTACACCTTC. This translates into CAIRGGPYGYTF.